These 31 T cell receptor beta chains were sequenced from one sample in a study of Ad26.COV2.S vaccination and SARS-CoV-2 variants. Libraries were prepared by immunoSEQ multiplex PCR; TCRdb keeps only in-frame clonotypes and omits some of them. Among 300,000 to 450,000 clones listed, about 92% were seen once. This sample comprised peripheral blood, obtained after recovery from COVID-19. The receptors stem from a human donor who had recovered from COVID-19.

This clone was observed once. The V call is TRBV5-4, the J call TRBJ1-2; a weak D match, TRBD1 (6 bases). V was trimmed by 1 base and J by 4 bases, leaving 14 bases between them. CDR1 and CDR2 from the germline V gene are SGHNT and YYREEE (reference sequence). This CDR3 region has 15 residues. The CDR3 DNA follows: TGTGCCAGCAGCTTGACAGCTCAGGGGCGCTATGGCTACACCTTC. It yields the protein CASSLTAQGRYGYTF.

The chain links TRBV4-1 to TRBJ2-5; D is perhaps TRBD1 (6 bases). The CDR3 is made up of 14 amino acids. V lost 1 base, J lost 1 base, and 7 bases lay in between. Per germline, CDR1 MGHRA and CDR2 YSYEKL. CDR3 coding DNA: TGCGCCAGCAGCCAAGGAGGGGGCCAAGAGACCCAGTACTTC. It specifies CASSQGGGQETQYF.

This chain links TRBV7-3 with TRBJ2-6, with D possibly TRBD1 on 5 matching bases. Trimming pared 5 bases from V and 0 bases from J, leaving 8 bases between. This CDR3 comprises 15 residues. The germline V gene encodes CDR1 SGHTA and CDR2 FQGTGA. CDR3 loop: CASSETGSGANVLTF. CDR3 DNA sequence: TGTGCCAGCAGCGAAACAGGCTCTGGGGCCAACGTCCTGACTTTC. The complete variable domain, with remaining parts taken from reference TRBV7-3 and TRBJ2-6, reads GAGVSQTPSNKVTEKGKYVELRCDPISGHTALYWYRQSLGQGPEFLIYFQGTGAADDSGLPNDRFFAVRPEGSVSTLKIQRTERGDSAVYLCASSETGSGANVLTFGAGSRLTVL.

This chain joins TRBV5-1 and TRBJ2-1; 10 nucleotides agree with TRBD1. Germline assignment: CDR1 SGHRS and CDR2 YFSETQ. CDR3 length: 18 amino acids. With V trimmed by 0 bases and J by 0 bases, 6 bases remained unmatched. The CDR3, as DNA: TGCGCCAGCAGCTTGGGGGACAGGGGCCTCCGCTCCTACAATGAGCAGTTCTTC. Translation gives CASSLGDRGLRSYNEQFF.

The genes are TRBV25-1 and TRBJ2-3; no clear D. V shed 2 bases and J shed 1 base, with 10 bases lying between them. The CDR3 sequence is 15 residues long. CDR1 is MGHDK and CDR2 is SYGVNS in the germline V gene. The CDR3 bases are TGTGCCAGCAGTGAAGGTAGGGCCCGCACAGATACGCAGTATTTT. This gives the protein CASSEGRARTDTQYF.

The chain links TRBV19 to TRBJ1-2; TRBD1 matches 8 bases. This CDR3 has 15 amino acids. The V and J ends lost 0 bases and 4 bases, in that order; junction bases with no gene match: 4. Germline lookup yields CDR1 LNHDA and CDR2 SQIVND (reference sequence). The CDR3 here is CASSIDRDRIYGYTF. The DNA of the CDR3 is TGTGCCAGTAGTATAGATAGGGACAGGATCTATGGCTACACCTTC.

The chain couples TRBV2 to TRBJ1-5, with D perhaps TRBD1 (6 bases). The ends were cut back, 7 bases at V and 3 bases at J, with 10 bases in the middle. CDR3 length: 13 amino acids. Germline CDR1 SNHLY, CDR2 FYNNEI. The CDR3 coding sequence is TGTGCCAGCACGACAGGCCTCAATCAGCCCCAGCATTTT. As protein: CASTTGLNQPQHF.

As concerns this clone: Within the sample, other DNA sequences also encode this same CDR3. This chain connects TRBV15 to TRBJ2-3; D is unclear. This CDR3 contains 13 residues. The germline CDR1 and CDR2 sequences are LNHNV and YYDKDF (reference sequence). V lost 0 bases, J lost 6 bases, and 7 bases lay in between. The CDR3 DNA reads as TGTGCCACCAGCAGAGATTTAGGGGATACGCAGTATTTT. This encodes CATSRDLGDTQYF.

As DNA, the CDR3 is TGTGCCAGCAGTTTATCCGTCTATAGCGGGGGCTACAAGTCCCCCTACGAGCAGTACTTC. This sequence encodes CASSLSVYSGGYKSPYEQYF. J is TRBJ2-7 and V is TRBV28, with 9 bases that match TRBD2. This CDR3 has 20 residues. Germline assignment: CDR1 MDHEN and CDR2 SYDVKM. V lost 1 base to trimming and J lost 2 bases; unmatched junction nucleotides: 18.

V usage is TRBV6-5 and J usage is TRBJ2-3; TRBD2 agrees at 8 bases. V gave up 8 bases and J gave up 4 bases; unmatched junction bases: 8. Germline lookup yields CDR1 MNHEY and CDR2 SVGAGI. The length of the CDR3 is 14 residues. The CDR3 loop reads CASGGGGKSDTQYF. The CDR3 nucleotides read TGTGCCAGCGGAGGCGGGGGGAAGTCAGATACGCAGTATTTT.

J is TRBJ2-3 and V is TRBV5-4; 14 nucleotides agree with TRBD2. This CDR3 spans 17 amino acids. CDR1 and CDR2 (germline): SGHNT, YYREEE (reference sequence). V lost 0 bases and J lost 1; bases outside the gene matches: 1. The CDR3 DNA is TGTGCCAGCAGCTTGGTGGGACTAGCGGGAGGCACAGATACGCAGTATTTT. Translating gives CASSLVGLAGGTDTQYF.

CDR3 nucleotides: TGTGCCAGCAGTTTAAGGGACCCGAGGTACCAAGAGACCCAGTACTTC. Amino acid sequence: CASSLRDPRYQETQYF. The genes are TRBV27 and TRBJ2-5, with D perhaps TRBD1 or TRBD2 (5 bases each). Germline loops: CDR1 MNHEY, CDR2 SMNVEV (reference sequence). The CDR3 runs 16 residues. V gave up 2 bases and J gave up 0 bases, with 13 bases separating them.

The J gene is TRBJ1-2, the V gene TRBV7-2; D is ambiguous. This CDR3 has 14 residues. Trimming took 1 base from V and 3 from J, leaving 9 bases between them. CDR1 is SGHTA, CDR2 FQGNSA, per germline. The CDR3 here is CASSLVPVDYGYTF. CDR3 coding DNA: TGTGCCAGCAGCTTAGTCCCCGTAGACTATGGCTACACCTTC.

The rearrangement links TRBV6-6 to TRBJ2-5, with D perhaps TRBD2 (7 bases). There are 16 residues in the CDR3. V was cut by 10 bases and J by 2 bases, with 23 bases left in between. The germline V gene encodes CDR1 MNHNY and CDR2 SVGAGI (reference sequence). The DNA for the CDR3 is TGTGCCACTTACGGGGGGCGACGGTCTTTACAAGAGACCCAGTACTTC. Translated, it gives CATYGGRRSLQETQYF.

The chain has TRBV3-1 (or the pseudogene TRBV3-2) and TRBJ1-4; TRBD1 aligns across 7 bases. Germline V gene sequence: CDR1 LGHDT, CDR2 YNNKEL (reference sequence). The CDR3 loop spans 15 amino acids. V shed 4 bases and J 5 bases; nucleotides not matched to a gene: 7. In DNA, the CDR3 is TGTGCCAGCAGCCGGTGGACAGGAACAAATGAAAAACTGTTTTTT. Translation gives CASSRWTGTNEKLFF.

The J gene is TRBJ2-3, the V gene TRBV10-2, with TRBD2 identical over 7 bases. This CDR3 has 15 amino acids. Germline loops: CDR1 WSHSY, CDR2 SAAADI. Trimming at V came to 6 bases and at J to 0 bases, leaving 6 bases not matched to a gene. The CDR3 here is CASRRLATSTDTQYF. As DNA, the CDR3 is TGCGCCAGCAGACGACTAGCAACTAGCACAGATACGCAGTATTTT.

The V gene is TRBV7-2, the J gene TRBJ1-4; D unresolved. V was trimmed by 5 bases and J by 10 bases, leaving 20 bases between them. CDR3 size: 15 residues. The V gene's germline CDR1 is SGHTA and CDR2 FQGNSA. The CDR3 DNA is TGTGCCAGCAGCCCAGTGGAGCCCCCACTTGGAAAACTGTTTTTT. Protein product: CASSPVEPPLGKLFF.

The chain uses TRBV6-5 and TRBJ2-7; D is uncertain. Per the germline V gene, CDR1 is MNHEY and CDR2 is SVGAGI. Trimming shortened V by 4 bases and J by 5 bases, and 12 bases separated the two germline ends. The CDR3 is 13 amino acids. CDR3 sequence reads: CASSWEWADEQYF. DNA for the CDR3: TGTGCCAGCAGTTGGGAATGGGCGGACGAGCAGTACTTC.

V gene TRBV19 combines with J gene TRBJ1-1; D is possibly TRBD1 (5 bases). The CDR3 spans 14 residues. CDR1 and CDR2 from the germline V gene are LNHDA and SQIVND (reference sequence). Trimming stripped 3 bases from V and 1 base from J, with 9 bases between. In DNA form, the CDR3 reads TGTGCCAGTAGTATTTGGGGGGAGAACACTGAAGCTTTCTTT. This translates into CASSIWGENTEAFF.

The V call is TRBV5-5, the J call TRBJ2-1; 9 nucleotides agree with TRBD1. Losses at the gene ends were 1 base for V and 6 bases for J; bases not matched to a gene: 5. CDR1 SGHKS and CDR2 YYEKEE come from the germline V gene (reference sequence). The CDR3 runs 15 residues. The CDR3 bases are TGTGCCAGCAGCTTGACGGGACAGGGTAGCAATGAGCAGTTCTTC. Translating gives CASSLTGQGSNEQFF.

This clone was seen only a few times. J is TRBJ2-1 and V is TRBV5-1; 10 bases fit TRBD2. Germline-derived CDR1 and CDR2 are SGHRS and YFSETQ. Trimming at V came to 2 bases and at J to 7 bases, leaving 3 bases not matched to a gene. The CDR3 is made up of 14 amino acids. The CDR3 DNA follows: TGCGCCAGCAGCTTTAGCGGGGGGCCTAATGAGCAGTTCTTC. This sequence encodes CASSFSGGPNEQFF.

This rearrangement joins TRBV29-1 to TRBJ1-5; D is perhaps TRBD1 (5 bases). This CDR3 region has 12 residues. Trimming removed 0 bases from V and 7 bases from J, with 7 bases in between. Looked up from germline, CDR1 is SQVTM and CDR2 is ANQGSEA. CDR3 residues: CSVEEGGQPQHF. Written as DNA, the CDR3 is TGCAGCGTTGAAGAGGGGGGGCAGCCCCAGCATTTT.

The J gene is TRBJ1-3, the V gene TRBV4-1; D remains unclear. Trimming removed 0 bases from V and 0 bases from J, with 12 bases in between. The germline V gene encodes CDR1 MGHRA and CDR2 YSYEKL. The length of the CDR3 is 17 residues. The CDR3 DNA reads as TGCGCCAGCAGCCAAGAAGGAGCACACCTCTCTGGAAACACCATATATTTT. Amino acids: CASSQEGAHLSGNTIYF.

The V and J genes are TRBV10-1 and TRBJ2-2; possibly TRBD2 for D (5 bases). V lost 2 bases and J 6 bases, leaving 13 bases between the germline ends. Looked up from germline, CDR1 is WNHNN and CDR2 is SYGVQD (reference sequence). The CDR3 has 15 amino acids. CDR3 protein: CASSESDNGAGELFF. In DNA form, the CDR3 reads TGCGCCAGCAGTGAGAGCGACAACGGGGCCGGGGAGCTGTTTTTT.

The CDR3 sequence: CASSPRGLRKGYTF. The CDR3 DNA is TGTGCCAGCAGTCCTCGGGGACTCCGGAAGGGCTACACCTTC. The chain employs TRBV6-6 and TRBJ1-2; a possible D gene is TRBD1 (5 bases). Germline lookup yields CDR1 MNHNY and CDR2 SVGAGI (reference sequence). V was trimmed by 5 bases and J by 8 bases, leaving 18 bases between them. The CDR3 covers 14 residues.

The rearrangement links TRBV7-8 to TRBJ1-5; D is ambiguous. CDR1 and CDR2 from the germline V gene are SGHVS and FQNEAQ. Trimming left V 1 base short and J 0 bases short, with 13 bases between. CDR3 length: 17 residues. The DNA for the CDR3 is TGTGCCAGCAGCTTAGACCGGACTGTTTATAGCAATCAGCCCCAGCATTTT. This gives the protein CASSLDRTVYSNQPQHF.

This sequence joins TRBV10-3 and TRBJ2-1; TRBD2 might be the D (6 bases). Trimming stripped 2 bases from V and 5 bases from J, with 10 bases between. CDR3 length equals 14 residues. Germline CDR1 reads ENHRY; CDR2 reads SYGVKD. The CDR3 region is CAISETGLNNEQFF. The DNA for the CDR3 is TGTGCCATCAGTGAGACGGGACTCAACAATGAGCAGTTCTTC.

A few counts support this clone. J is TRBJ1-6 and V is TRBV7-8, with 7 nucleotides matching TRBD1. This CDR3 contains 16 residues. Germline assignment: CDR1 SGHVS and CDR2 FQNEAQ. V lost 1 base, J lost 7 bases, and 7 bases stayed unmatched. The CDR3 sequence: CASSLVLGTVNSPLHF. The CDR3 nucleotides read TGTGCCAGCAGCTTAGTGTTGGGGACAGTGAATTCACCCCTCCACTTT.

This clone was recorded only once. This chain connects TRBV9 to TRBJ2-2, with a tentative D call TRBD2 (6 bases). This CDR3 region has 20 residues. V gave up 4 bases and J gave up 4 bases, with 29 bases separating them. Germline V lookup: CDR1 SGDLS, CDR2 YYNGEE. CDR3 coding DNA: TGTGCCAGCAGCCCCCACGCGCGCAGGCCGCGTGGGGGAGGCACCGGGGAGCTGTTTTTT. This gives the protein CASSPHARRPRGGGTGELFF.

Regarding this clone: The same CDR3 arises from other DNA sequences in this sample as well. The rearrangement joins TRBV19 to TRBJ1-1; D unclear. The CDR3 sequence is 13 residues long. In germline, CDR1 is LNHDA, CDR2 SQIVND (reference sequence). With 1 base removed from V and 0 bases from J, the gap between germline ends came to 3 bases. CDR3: CASSIAVNTEAFF. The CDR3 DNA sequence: TGTGCCAGTAGTATAGCCGTGAACACTGAAGCTTTCTTT.

CDR3 nucleotides: TGTGCCAGCAGTTACGATTCCGGAGATCAGTACTTC. Translation: CASSYDSGDQYF. V is TRBV6-2 or TRBV6-3 and J is TRBJ2-7; D is undetermined. The CDR3 spans 12 residues. The ends were cut back, 2 bases at V and 10 bases at J, with 12 bases in the middle. From germline, CDR1 is MNHEY and CDR2 SVGEGT.